These 20 T cell receptor beta chains were sequenced from one sample in a study of blood T cell repertoires in COVID-19. Only in-frame clones appear in the TCRdb table, and some are missing; sequencing was by immunoSEQ multiplex PCR. Of about 200,000 clones listed, around 85% are singletons. The sample consisted of peripheral blood. The source is a woman aged 50 to 65 with acute or convalescent COVID-19.

This chain's CDR3 is CASSTYNTGELFF. DNA for the CDR3: TGTGCCAGCAGTACTTATAACACCGGGGAGCTGTTTTTT. The chain combines TRBV27 with TRBJ2-2; D remains unclear. CDR1 MNHEY and CDR2 SMNVEV come from the germline V gene (reference sequence). Trimming shortened V by 5 bases and J by 2 bases, and 6 bases separated the two germline ends. The CDR3 totals 13 residues.

This clone was detected only a few times. V and J are TRBV12-3 or TRBV12-4 and TRBJ1-4; D not certain. CDR3 length equals 12 residues. The ends were cut back, 2 bases at V and 7 bases at J, with 5 bases in the middle. The CDR3 DNA sequence: TGTGCCAGCAGTTTATGGGCTGAAAAACTGTTTTTT. This codes for CASSLWAEKLFF.

This sequence joins TRBV19 and TRBJ2-7; 9 nucleotides line up with TRBD1. The ends lost 7 bases at V and 5 bases at J; junction bases unmatched: 9. The CDR3 sequence is 14 residues long. CDR1 is LNHDA, CDR2 SQIVND, per germline (reference sequence). This CDR3 reads CASNTGTGWNEQYF. The CDR3 DNA follows: TGTGCCAGTAATACCGGGACAGGGTGGAACGAGCAGTACTTC.

Only one count was recorded for this clone. This chain joins TRBV20-1 and TRBJ2-5; TRBD2 agrees at 10 bases. Germline V gene lookup returns CDR1 DFQATT and CDR2 SNEGSKA (reference sequence). Trimming cost V 3 bases and J 5 bases; bases outside gene matches: 6. This CDR3 has 14 residues. CDR3 nucleotides: TGCAGTGCTAGTACGTCTAGCGGGGGTGAGACCCAGTACTTC. Translated, it gives CSASTSSGGETQYF.

The chain is built from TRBV5-4 and TRBJ2-2, with 9 bases lining up with TRBD2. The CDR3 is 15 amino acids. Germline CDR1 SGHNT, CDR2 YYREEE (reference sequence). V lost 4 bases and J lost 7; bases outside the gene matches: 8. Written as DNA, the CDR3 is TGTGCCAGCAGCCTTAGCGGGAGCGGGATCGGGGAGCTGTTTTTT. Amino acids: CASSLSGSGIGELFF. Drawing the rest from reference TRBV5-4 and TRBJ2-2, the complete variable domain is ETGVTQSPTHLIKTRGQQVTLRCSSQSGHNTVSWYQQALGQGPQFIFQYYREEENGRGNFPPRFSGLQFPNYSSELNVNALELDDSALYLCASSLSGSGIGELFFGEGSRLTVL.

This clone was observed once. The chain recombines TRBV12-5 with TRBJ1-3; a possible D gene is TRBD1 (6 bases). From germline, CDR1 is LGHNT and CDR2 FRNRAP. Trimming cost V 0 bases and J 3 bases, with 24 bases left between them. This CDR3 is built from 20 residues. CDR3 residues: CASGLVRTPWGGRLGNTIYF. The DNA of the CDR3 is TGTGCTAGTGGTTTGGTTAGGACTCCGTGGGGGGGGCGACTTGGAAACACCATATATTTT.

This chain links TRBV3-1 (or the pseudogene TRBV3-2) with TRBJ1-1; the D gene is possibly TRBD1 (6 bases). Germline V gene data show CDR1 as LGHDT and CDR2 as YNNKEL (reference sequence). V lost 7 bases, J lost 2 bases, and 17 bases lay in between. This CDR3 comprises 15 residues. The CDR3 sequence: CASTSGGGDNTEAFF. The CDR3 DNA reads TGTGCCAGCACCTCGGGAGGGGGAGACAACACTGAAGCTTTCTTT.

This chain uses TRBV11-2 with TRBJ2-1, with TRBD1 matching 8 bases. Germline lookup yields CDR1 SGHAT and CDR2 FQNNGV. The CDR3 sequence is 15 residues long. The junction had 7 bases not matched to a gene; V was cut back by 5 bases and J by 4 bases. CDR3 DNA: TGTGCCAGCAGCGATGGACAGGGAAAGTACAATGAGCAGTTCTTC. Protein: CASSDGQGKYNEQFF.

With regard to this clone: At the DNA level, this CDR3 is encoded by other sequences in the same sample as well. This chain links TRBV5-1 with TRBJ1-4; 7 nucleotides match TRBD1. The CDR3 is 14 amino acids. CDR1 is SGHRS and CDR2 is YFSETQ in the germline V gene. Trimming removed 2 bases from V and 7 bases from J; junction bases left unmatched: 5. CDR3 in amino acids: CASSFGQGGEKLFF. For the CDR3, the DNA is TGCGCCAGCAGCTTCGGGCAGGGGGGTGAAAAACTGTTTTTT.

The chain recombines TRBV19 with TRBJ2-3; D perhaps matches TRBD1 (5 bases). Germline CDR1 reads LNHDA; CDR2 reads SQIVND (reference sequence). Trimming took off 1 base at V and 4 bases at J, with 12 bases between the two ends. The CDR3 runs to 15 residues. The chain's CDR3 is CASSIARDGADTQYF. Written as DNA, the CDR3 is TGTGCCAGTAGTATAGCCAGGGATGGGGCAGATACGCAGTATTTT. Using reference TRBV19 and TRBJ2-3 for the parts outside the CDR3, the full variable domain is DGGITQSPKYLFRKEGQNVTLSCEQNLNHDAMYWYRQDPGQGLRLIYYSQIVNDFQKGDIAEGYSVSREKKESFPLTVTSAQKNPTAFYLCASSIARDGADTQYFGPGTRLTVL.

The chain carries TRBV18 and TRBJ2-3; the match to TRBD1 covers 8 bases. This CDR3 is built from 14 residues. The germline V gene encodes CDR1 KGHSH and CDR2 LQKENI. With V trimmed by 6 bases and J by 4 bases, 6 bases remained unmatched. The chain's CDR3 is CASSPTGEADTQYF. CDR3 nucleotide sequence: TGTGCCAGCTCCCCGACAGGGGAAGCAGATACGCAGTATTTT.

The genes are TRBV5-1 and TRBJ1-2; D is perhaps TRBD1 (6 bases). CDR3 length equals 13 residues. V was cut by 1 base and J by 6 bases, with 10 bases left in between. Germline CDR1 is SGHRS and CDR2 is YFSETQ. This CDR3 reads CASSLPGHNGYTF. The DNA for the CDR3 is TGCGCCAGCAGCTTGCCGGGACACAATGGCTACACCTTC.

The J gene is TRBJ2-5, the V gene TRBV24-1; 7 bases match TRBD1. Germline trimming cut 2 bases from V and 5 bases from J; bases unmatched to any gene: 10. From germline, CDR1 is KGHDR and CDR2 SFDVKD. The CDR3 contains 16 residues. The CDR3 spells CATSDSFRTGMETQYF. CDR3 sequence (DNA): TGTGCCACCAGTGATTCTTTTCGGACAGGCATGGAGACCCAGTACTTC.

This rearrangement joins TRBV19 to TRBJ1-2; a weak D match, TRBD1 (5 bases). Between the trimmed V and J ends, which lost 2 bases and 1 base, there was a span of 11 bases. The CDR3 consists of 15 residues. Germline CDR1 and CDR2: LNHDA and SQIVND (reference sequence). The CDR3, as DNA: TGTGCCAGTAGTATACCTGGGGGGGTTAACTATGGCTACACCTTC. Translation: CASSIPGGVNYGYTF.

The chain combines TRBV3-1 (or the pseudogene TRBV3-2) with TRBJ1-3, with TRBD1 identical over 9 bases. J lost 0 bases, V lost 2 bases, and 11 bases had no gene match. CDR1 is LGHDT, CDR2 YNNKEL, per germline (reference sequence). CDR3 length equals 19 residues. The CDR3 DNA reads as TGTGCCAGCAGCCAACCTAATCGGGACAGGGAGGCCTCTGGAAACACCATATATTTT. As protein: CASSQPNRDREASGNTIYF.

This chain's CDR3 is CASSPGQGYDTEAFF. CDR3 coding DNA: TGTGCCAGCAGCCCCGGGCAGGGGTATGACACTGAAGCTTTCTTT. The rearrangement links TRBV9 to TRBJ1-1; a weak D match, TRBD1 (6 bases). CDR3 length: 15 residues. The germline V gene encodes CDR1 SGDLS and CDR2 YYNGEE. V was shortened by 4 bases and J by 3 bases, with 16 bases between the two germline ends.

The chain joins TRBV28 to TRBJ2-7; tentative D call: TRBD1 (6 bases). V gave up 6 bases and J gave up 4 bases, with 13 bases separating them. This CDR3 is built from 13 residues. Germline V gene lookup returns CDR1 MDHEN and CDR2 SYDVKM. CDR3 loop: CASRPGERYEQYF. CDR3 bases: TGTGCCAGCAGGCCAGGGGAAAGGTACGAGCAGTACTTC.

The chain uses TRBV13 and TRBJ1-1; no definite D call. CDR1 is PRHDT, CDR2 FYEKMQ, per germline (reference sequence). The CDR3 is made up of 17 amino acids. Trimming left V 6 bases short and J 1 base short, with 21 bases between. CDR3: CASSFYLGGNQNTEAFF. The CDR3 DNA sequence: TGTGCCAGCAGTTTTTACCTGGGCGGGAATCAGAACACTGAAGCTTTCTTT.

In its sample, this clone was seen a few times. The J gene is TRBJ2-7, the V gene TRBV7-8; 9 bases agree with TRBD1. V trimming: 1 base; J trimming: 1 base; junction bases outside the gene matches: 2. The CDR3 has 15 amino acids. In germline, CDR1 is SGHVS, CDR2 FQNEAQ. The CDR3 is CASSLEGTGSYEQYF. In DNA, the CDR3 is TGTGCCAGCAGCTTAGAAGGGACAGGGTCCTACGAGCAGTACTTC. The full variable domain, in which reference TRBV7-8 and TRBJ2-7 provide the parts outside the CDR3, is GAGVSQSPRYKVAKRGQDVALRCDPISGHVSLFWYQQALGQGPEFLTYFQNEAQLDKSGLPSDRFFAERPEGSVSTLKIQRTQQEDSAVYLCASSLEGTGSYEQYFGPGTRLTVT.

The chain uses TRBV6-5 and TRBJ1-3; D is unclear. The CDR3 spans 14 residues. Germline CDR1 is MNHEY and CDR2 is SVGAGI. V was shortened by 6 bases and J by 0 bases, with 9 bases between the two germline ends. CDR3 sequence: CASSQLISGNTIYF. The CDR3 DNA is TGTGCCAGCAGCCAACTCATCTCTGGAAACACCATATATTTT.